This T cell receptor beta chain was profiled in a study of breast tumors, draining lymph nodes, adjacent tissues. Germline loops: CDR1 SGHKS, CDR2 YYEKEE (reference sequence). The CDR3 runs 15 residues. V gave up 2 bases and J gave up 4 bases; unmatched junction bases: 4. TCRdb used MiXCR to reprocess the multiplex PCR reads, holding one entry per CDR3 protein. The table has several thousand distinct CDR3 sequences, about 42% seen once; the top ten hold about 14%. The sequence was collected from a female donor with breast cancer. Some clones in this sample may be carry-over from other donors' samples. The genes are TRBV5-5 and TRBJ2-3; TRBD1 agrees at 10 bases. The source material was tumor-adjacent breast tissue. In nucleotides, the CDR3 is TGTGCCAGCAGCTTAGGGGACAGGGGTGCAGATACGCAGTATTTT. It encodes CASSLGDRGADTQYF.